This TCR beta chain was sequenced in a study of cytomegalovirus exposure and HLA in healthy donors. The PCR employed 60 Vbeta primers together with 13 Jbeta primers. Profiled with immunoSEQ multiplex PCR; TCRdb holds only in-frame clones, not every one. Of fewer than 150,000 clones in the sample, 79% were seen once. Study results and caveats: It was reported that the classifier diagnosed cytomegalovirus status with high specificity and sensitivity in both the original and validation cohorts. Previously analyzed data showed that most TCR beta V segments were productive at a frequency of about 90% or about 30%. Rarity characterized most TCR sequences, yet some public TCRs appeared in many donors.

Germline V gives CDR1 SGHAT, CDR2 FQNNGV. The CDR3 extends over 18 amino acids. The V and J ends lost 2 bases and 4 bases, in that order; junction bases with no gene match: 16. This clone was detected a few times. The antigen is not known. This TCR was recovered from a man aged 35 to 55 in good health and CMV-seropositive. The rearrangement links TRBV11-2 to TRBJ1-2; 7 bases are a match to TRBD1. Material: PBMCs. The CDR3 spells CASSLCYVLRGNGYGYTF. The DNA of the CDR3 is TGTGCCAGCAGCTTATGCTATGTCCTCAGGGGGAATGGCTATGGCTACACCTTC. The variable domain in full, completed from reference TRBV11-2 and TRBJ1-2, reads EAGVAQSPRYKIIEKRQSVAFWCNPISGHATLYWYQQILGQGPKLLIQFQNNGVVDDSQLPKDRFSAERLKGVDSTLKIQPAKLEDSAVYLCASSLCYVLRGNGYGYTFGSGTRLTVV.